This is a list of T cell receptor beta chains from one sample in a study of blood T cells in healthy people across ages. TCRdb ran MiXCR on the 5' RACE reads and lists one entry per CDR3 protein. There are approximately 800,000 distinct CDR3 sequences in the sample; roughly 25% occur only once, and under 4.5% lies in the top ten. These sequences were also reported in another study, on T cells of mothers and their children.

The sample was blood. The receptors derive from a boy between 10 and 17 years old in good health. Both conserved end residues are trimmed from each CDR3.

>TRBV4-2|TRBJ2-3
ASSQEVGLAGGTDTQY
>TRBV14|TRBJ1-4
ASSQDGTGGREKLF
>TRBV4-1|TRBJ2-5
ASSQGVRETQY
>TRBV10-3|TRBJ2-5
AISETLAGAQETQY
>TRBV20-1|TRBJ2-7
SAREGTSGSRREQY
>TRBV28|TRBJ2-6
ASSNRGLGANVLT
>TRBV2|TRBJ2-7
ASSEALFSRGTLGEQY
>TRBV4-3|TRBJ1-6
ASSQDRDYNSPLH
>TRBV10-3|TRBJ2-1
AISPGENYNEQF
>TRBV29-1|TRBJ1-3
SVARAEDYTIY
>TRBV5-5|TRBJ2-3
ASSFLAGGPTDTQY
>TRBV5-1|TRBJ2-4
ASSLVVGGLKNIQY
>TRBV6-5|NA
ASSYSIQLNNEQF
>TRBV12-3/TRBV12-4|TRBJ1-1
ASRDRDRGRKDTEAF
>TRBV7-2|NA
ASSPRTSYYEQY
>TRBV7-8|TRBJ2-7
ASSLVGGSTEQY
>TRBV12-3/TRBV12-4|TRBJ2-7
ASSLGSAAYEQY
>TRBV20-1|TRBJ2-1
SALGESSYNEQF
>TRBV7-2|TRBJ2-3
ASSFSPSGTDTQY
>TRBV28|TRBJ2-5
ASSLGAKLGVGETQY
>TRBV7-9|TRBJ2-7
ASSPPGLAGGIYEQY
>TRBV27|TRBJ2-7
ASSLYPLLQHEQY
>TRBV4-3|TRBJ2-1
ASSQDSTGGGRNEQF
>TRBV27|TRBJ2-7
ASTYSGVSGGEQY
>TRBV2|TRBJ2-5
ASKMESGGETQY
>TRBV12-3/TRBV12-4|TRBJ2-6
ASSLGGGAAGANVLT
>TRBV7-9|TRBJ2-3
ASKLAGQTDTQY
>TRBV9|TRBJ1-2
ASSVADSYGYT
>TRBV29-1|TRBJ2-4
SVELGGTSKDIQY
>TRBV5-1|TRBJ2-5
ASSSAGGPQETQY
>TRBV4-3|TRBJ2-3
ASSRRDAKSKATSTDTQY
>TRBV7-9|TRBJ2-3
ASSPPGGIIDTQY
>TRBV6-2/TRBV6-3|TRBJ2-7
ASSYEPGLEAPYYEQY
>TRBV7-9|TRBJ2-7
ASSSSHGTLPYEQY
>TRBV5-1|TRBJ2-5
ASNVVPQPGQGPEETQY
>TRBV27|TRBJ1-1
ASSLWGQNTEAF
>TRBV18|TRBJ2-5
ASSPPWSTETQY
>TRBV5-1|TRBJ2-1
ASSSKLAGSYNEQF
>TRBV29-1|TRBJ2-1
SQGESSYNEQF
>TRBV7-8|TRBJ1-5
ASSVDILGNQPQH
>TRBV9|NA
ASSAGDSTYEQY
>TRBV30|TRBJ1-1
AWIRNSLNTEAF
>TRBV29-1|TRBJ2-1
SDRVRSYNEQF
>TRBV19|TRBJ1-2
ASTPSGGNYGHT
>TRBV20-1|TRBJ1-2
SARDGESDYGYT
>TRBV12-3/TRBV12-4|TRBJ1-1
ASSPDKNTEAF